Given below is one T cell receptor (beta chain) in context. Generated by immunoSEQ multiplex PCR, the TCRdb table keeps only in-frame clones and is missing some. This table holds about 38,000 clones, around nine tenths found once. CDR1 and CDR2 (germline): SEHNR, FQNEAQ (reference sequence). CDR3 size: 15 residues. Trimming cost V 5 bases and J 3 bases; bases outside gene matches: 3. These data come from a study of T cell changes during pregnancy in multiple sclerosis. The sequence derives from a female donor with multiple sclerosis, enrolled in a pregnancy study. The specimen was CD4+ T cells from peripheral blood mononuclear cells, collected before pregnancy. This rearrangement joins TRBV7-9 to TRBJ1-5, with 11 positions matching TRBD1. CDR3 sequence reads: CASSPGQGANQPQHF. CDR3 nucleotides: TGTGCCAGCAGCCCCGGACAGGGGGCCAATCAGCCCCAGCATTTT.